Listed below are T cell receptor beta chains from one sample, sequenced in a study of blood T cells in healthy people across ages. TCRdb used MiXCR to reprocess the 5' RACE reads, holding one entry per CDR3 protein. In the table there are 1.5 million to 2 million distinct CDR3 sequences, 28% of which are singletons. Sequencing input: blood. These TCRs come from a woman between 25 and 40 years old in good health. Both conserved end residues are part of each CDR3. Fields, in order: clone size, J gene, CDR3 length, D gene, V gene, CDR3 DNA, CDR3 protein. D genes are given only for firm matches. The listing skips clone size in some rows; elsewhere it reads once, few, many or a size class.

NA,TRBJ2-3,13,TRBD2,TRBV6-5,TGTGCCAGCAGAAGCGGGAGGATAGATACGCAGTATTTT,CASRSGRIDTQYF
NA,TRBJ2-1,19,TRBD2,TRBV5-1,TGCGCCAGCAGCTCCACAAGTCGGTTAGCGGGAGGGCCTAACAATGAGCAGTTCTTC,CASSSTSRLAGGPNNEQFF
NA,TRBJ2-1,14,NA,TRBV9,TGTGCCAGCAGCGTAAAGGGCTCCTACAATGAGCAGTTCTTC,CASSVKGSYNEQFF
NA,TRBJ1-4,15,TRBD1,TRBV7-2,TGTGCCAGCAATTCAGGGGGGCGGACTAATGAAAAACTGTTTTTT,CASNSGGRTNEKLFF
NA,TRBJ2-1,15,TRBD1,TRBV9,TGTGCCAGCGACTCCGGGACAGGGAACTACAATGAGCAGTTCTTC,CASDSGTGNYNEQFF
NA,TRBJ1-4,17,TRBD1,TRBV6-6,TGTGCCAGCAGTTACTCCCATCAGGGGGCAACTAATGAAAAACTGTTTTTT,CASSYSHQGATNEKLFF
once,TRBJ2-3,17,TRBD2,TRBV20-1,TGCAGTGCTGCCCGGACTAGCGGGAGGGCCTGGTCAGATACGCAGTATTTT,CSAARTSGRAWSDTQYF
few,TRBJ2-7,14,TRBD2,TRBV7-9,TGTGCCAGCAGCTCCCTAGCGGGGGCCGAGCGGCAGTACTTC,CASSSLAGAERQYF
NA,TRBJ2-4,13,NA,TRBV10-3,TGTACCATCAGTGATGACAGCCGCGACATTCAGTACTTC,CTISDDSRDIQYF
few,TRBJ2-2,16,TRBD1,TRBV5-1,TGCGCCAGCAGAGGCTGGACAGGCGCGAACACCGGGGAGCTGTTTTTT,CASRGWTGANTGELFF
many,TRBJ2-1,16,TRBD2,TRBV9,TGTGCCAGCAGCACTATAGCGGGGGGGCCCTACAATGAGCAGTTCTTC,CASSTIAGGPYNEQFF
many,TRBJ2-7,12,NA,TRBV5-1,TGCGCCAGCAGCTTGGATGGATCCGAGCAGTACTTC,CASSLDGSEQYF
NA,TRBJ2-7,15,TRBD2,TRBV20-1,TGCAGTGCTGGAGGGGGAGCGGGAGATTACGACGAGCAGTACTTC,CSAGGGAGDYDEQYF
few,TRBJ1-5,14,NA,TRBV30,TGTGCCTGGAGAGGGTTAGGGGCCCATCAGCCCCAGCATTTT,CAWRGLGAHQPQHF
few,TRBJ1-5,13,NA,TRBV20-1,TGCAGTGCTAGAGATACCGGGGAACAGCCCCAGCATTTT,CSARDTGEQPQHF
few,TRBJ2-3,14,TRBD2,TRBV5-6,TGTGCCAGCAGCACTAGCGGGGGGGTAGATACGCAGTATTTT,CASSTSGGVDTQYF
NA,TRBJ2-7,14,TRBD2,TRBV12-3/TRBV12-4,TGTGCCAGCAAAACTAGCGGGGGGCCCTACGAGCAGTACTTC,CASKTSGGPYEQYF
few,TRBJ2-5,13,TRBD2,TRBV20-1,TGCAGTGCTAGAAGGTGGGGGGGAGAGGACCAGTACTTC,CSARRWGGEDQYF
NA,TRBJ2-7,16,TRBD2,TRBV20-1,TGCAGTGCTAGCCCCCGGACTAGCGGGAAGGACTACGAGCAGTACTTC,CSASPRTSGKDYEQYF
many,TRBJ2-7,11,NA,TRBV29-1,TGCAGCGTTGAACGGGGCAGCGAGCAGTACTTC,CSVERGSEQYF
NA,TRBJ2-3,14,TRBD1,TRBV12-3/TRBV12-4,TGTGCCAGCAGTTACGACAGGGGGGGCGATACGCAGTATTTT,CASSYDRGGDTQYF
NA,TRBJ2-1,16,NA,TRBV6-2/TRBV6-3,TGTGCCAGCAGTTACTCGACGCGGGGACCGATAAATGAGCAGTTCTTC,CASSYSTRGPINEQFF
many,TRBJ2-3,12,NA,TRBV7-3,TGTGCCAGCAGCTTTTTCCAAGATACGCAGTATTTT,CASSFFQDTQYF
few,TRBJ2-7,12,NA,TRBV6-2/TRBV6-3,TGTGCCAGCAGAGACAGCCAGTTGGAGCAGTACTTC,CASRDSQLEQYF
NA,TRBJ2-5,13,NA,TRBV30,TGTGCCTGGAGTGGTGCGTTACAAGAGACCCAGTACTTC,CAWSGALQETQYF
few,TRBJ2-2,15,TRBD1,TRBV7-2,TGTGCCAGCAGCGTCCGCGACAGGGGCACCGGGGAGCTGTTTTTT,CASSVRDRGTGELFF
NA,TRBJ1-5,13,TRBD1,TRBV12-3/TRBV12-4,TGTGCCAGCAGCGAGGGGGCAAATCAGTCCCAGCATTTT,CASSEGANQSQHF
NA,TRBJ2-5,14,NA,TRBV7-2,TGTGCCAGCAGCTTATGGGACGCAGAAGAGACCCAGTACTTC,CASSLWDAEETQYF
many,TRBJ2-4,15,TRBD2,TRBV6-1,TGTGCCAGCAGTGTGCTAGCGGGAGCCAAAAACATTCAGTACTTC,CASSVLAGAKNIQYF
once,TRBJ2-5,16,NA,TRBV12-3/TRBV12-4,TGTGCCTGCAGTTTGGTTTCCGTCCCTGTGCGAGAGACCCAGTACTTC,CACSLVSVPVRETQYF
few,TRBJ2-4,14,TRBD2,TRBV6-1,TGTGCCAGCAACACGGGGGGTGCCAAAAACATTCAGTACTTC,CASNTGGAKNIQYF
NA,TRBJ1-4,14,NA,TRBV5-1,TGCGCCAGCAGGCCGACCAGATTGTATGAAAAACTGTTTTTT,CASRPTRLYEKLFF
many,TRBJ1-2,15,NA,TRBV9,TGTGCCAGCAGCGTAGGTCAGAATGTTTTTGATGGCTACACCTTC,CASSVGQNVFDGYTF
many,TRBJ1-2,15,NA,TRBV7-2,TGTGCCAGCAGCTTAGGAGGATTTAGGACCTATGGCTACACCTTC,CASSLGGFRTYGYTF
NA,TRBJ1-5,16,TRBD1,TRBV6-2/TRBV6-3,TGTGCCAGCACGGGACAGGGGGTCTATAGCAATCCGCCCCAGCATTTT,CASTGQGVYSNPPQHF
few,TRBJ2-5,13,NA,TRBV7-6,TGTGCCAACGGACGTTTGGAGGGAGAGACCCAGTACTTC,CANGRLEGETQYF
NA,TRBJ1-1,15,TRBD1,TRBV7-9,TGTGCCAGCAGCCCGATAGGGGGCTACGGGACTGAAGCTTTCTTT,CASSPIGGYGTEAFF
NA,TRBJ1-5,15,NA,TRBV12-3/TRBV12-4,TGTGCCAGCAGTTTCGACAGCCATAACAATCAGTCCCAGCATTTT,CASSFDSHNNQSQHF
few,TRBJ2-7,15,NA,TRBV11-2,TGTGCCAGCAGTCTCGGGGCGGCGAGAGGCTACGAGCAGTACTTC,CASSLGAARGYEQYF
NA,TRBJ2-7,12,TRBD1,TRBV6-2/TRBV6-3,TGTGCCAGCGGCAGGGGGCGGAACGAGCAGTACTTC,CASGRGRNEQYF
many,TRBJ2-7,13,NA,TRBV6-5,TGTGCCAGCACCCGAGGGTCCGTCTACGAGCAGTACTTC,CASTRGSVYEQYF
few,TRBJ1-2,14,TRBD1,TRBV5-1,TGCGCCAGCAACCCCCAGGACAGGCCATATGGCTACACCTTC,CASNPQDRPYGYTF
NA,TRBJ2-1,14,TRBD2,TRBV12-3/TRBV12-4,TGTGCCAGCAGGCACCCGGGACTAGCAAATGAGCAGTTCTTC,CASRHPGLANEQFF
few,TRBJ1-1,12,NA,TRBV7-9,TGTGCCAGCAGCTTAGCGGAGCTTGAAGCTTTCTTT,CASSLAELEAFF
few,TRBJ2-1,15,TRBD1,TRBV24-1,TGTGCCACCAGTGATCCCGGGACAGGGGACAATGAGCAGTTCTTC,CATSDPGTGDNEQFF
once,TRBJ1-5,15,TRBD1,TRBV7-2,TGTGCCAGCCAGGACAGGCTGGGGCTCAATCAGCCCCAGCATTTT,CASQDRLGLNQPQHF